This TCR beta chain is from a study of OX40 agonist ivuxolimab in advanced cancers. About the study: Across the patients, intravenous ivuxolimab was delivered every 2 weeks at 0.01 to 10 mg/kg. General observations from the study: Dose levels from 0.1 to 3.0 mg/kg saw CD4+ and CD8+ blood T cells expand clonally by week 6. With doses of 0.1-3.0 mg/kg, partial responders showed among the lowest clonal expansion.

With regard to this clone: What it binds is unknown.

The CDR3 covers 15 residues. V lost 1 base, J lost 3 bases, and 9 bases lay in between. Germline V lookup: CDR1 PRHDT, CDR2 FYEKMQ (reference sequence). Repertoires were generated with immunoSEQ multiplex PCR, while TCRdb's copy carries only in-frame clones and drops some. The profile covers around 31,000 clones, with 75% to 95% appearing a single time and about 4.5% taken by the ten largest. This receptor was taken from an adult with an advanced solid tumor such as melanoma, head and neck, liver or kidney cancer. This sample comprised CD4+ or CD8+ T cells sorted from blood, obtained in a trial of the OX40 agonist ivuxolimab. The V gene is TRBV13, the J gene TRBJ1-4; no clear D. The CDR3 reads CASSLERRANEKLFF. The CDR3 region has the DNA TGTGCCAGCAGCTTAGAACGACGGGCTAATGAAAAACTGTTTTTT.